This T cell receptor (beta chain) was obtained from a study of regulatory T cells in long-lasting Graves disease. Study-level results: TRBV28, TRBJ1-2 and TRBJ2-5 emerged as the favored segments in persistent disease.

The table lists this clonotype with many counts. The antigen is unknown. Noted time point: newly diagnosed GD, antithyroid drugs for less than 3 months. With RNA extracted from PBMCs as input, the TCR library was made. CDR3 regions were amplified by Arm-PCR using iRepertoire HTBI primers to build TCR beta libraries. Via MiXCR, TCRdb re-called the multiplex PCR reads, giving one row per CDR3 protein. The sample has roughly 530,000 distinct CDR3 sequences; roughly 16% are singletons. The germline CDR1 and CDR2 sequences are KGHSH and LQKENI. V dropped 4 bases and J dropped 2; count of bases not matched to a gene: 1. This CDR3 region has 13 residues. The sample was also linked to a second study, of T cells in Graves' hyperthyroidism and ophthalmopathy.

V is TRBV18 and J is TRBJ2-5; 7 nucleotides agree with TRBD1. The sample here was peripheral blood mononuclear cells (PBMCs), taken at new diagnosis, from a patient treated with antithyroid drugs. The source of this sequence is a middle-aged woman with Graves disease. This CDR3 is CASSRGQQETQYF. In nucleotides, the CDR3 is TGTGCCAGCTCACGGGGACAGCAAGAGACCCAGTACTTC.